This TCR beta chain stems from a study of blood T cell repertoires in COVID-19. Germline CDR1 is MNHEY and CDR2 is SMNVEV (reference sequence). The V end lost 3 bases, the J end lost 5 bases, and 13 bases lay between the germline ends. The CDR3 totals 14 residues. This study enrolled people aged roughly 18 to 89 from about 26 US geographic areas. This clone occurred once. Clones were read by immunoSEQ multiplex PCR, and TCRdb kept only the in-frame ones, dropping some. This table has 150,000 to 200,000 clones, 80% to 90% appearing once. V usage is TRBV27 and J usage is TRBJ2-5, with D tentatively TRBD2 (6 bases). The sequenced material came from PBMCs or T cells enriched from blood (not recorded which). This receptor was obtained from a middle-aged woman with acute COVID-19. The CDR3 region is CASSLSGVVETQYF. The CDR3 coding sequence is TGTGCCAGCAGTTTGTCGGGAGTGGTGGAGACCCAGTACTTC.